The next 27 T cell receptor beta chains were all read from a single sample in a study of shared clonotypes between healthy human individuals. The method was immunoSEQ multiplex PCR; TCRdb's version includes in-frame clones alone and lacks a portion of them. The table records over a million clones, around 97% of them present only once. What was sequenced was naive CD4+ T cells sorted from blood. Subset denoted: CD45RA+ positively selected. The receptor set was obtained from a man aged 25 to 40 in good health.

The rearrangement uses TRBV5-1 and TRBJ2-5; 7 bases are shared with TRBD2. CDR1 is SGHRS and CDR2 is YFSETQ in the germline V gene. Losses at the gene ends were 1 base for V and 5 bases for J; bases not matched to a gene: 8. The CDR3 runs 15 residues. The CDR3 is CASSLFRREGETQYF. DNA of the CDR3: TGCGCCAGCAGCTTGTTTCGCAGGGAGGGGGAGACCCAGTACTTC.

This chain uses TRBV15 with TRBJ1-2, with D hard to call. Germline V gives CDR1 LNHNV, CDR2 YYDKDF (reference sequence). The CDR3 runs 13 residues. Trimming removed 0 bases from V and 5 bases from J, with 7 bases in between. The CDR3 region has the DNA TGTGCCACCAGCAGAGATCCCACATATGGCTACACCTTC. Protein product: CATSRDPTYGYTF.

The CDR3 bases are TGTGCCAGCAGCCCCAGGTCAGGGGTCAGAAGCAATCAGCCCCAGCATTTT. Its protein product is CASSPRSGVRSNQPQHF. The chain links TRBV7-4 to TRBJ1-5, with D perhaps matching TRBD1 (6 bases). The length of the CDR3 is 17 residues. Trimming pared 5 bases from V and 1 base from J, leaving 18 bases between. CDR1 and CDR2 (germline): SGHVT, SQSDAQ.

This clone was counted once. V and J are TRBV11-2 and TRBJ1-1, with 7 positions matching TRBD1. CDR3 length equals 14 residues. The V gene's germline CDR1 is SGHAT and CDR2 FQNNGV. Germline trimming cut 5 bases from V and 5 bases from J; bases unmatched to any gene: 8. This CDR3 is CASSADRKMTEAFF. CDR3 sequence (DNA): TGTGCCAGCAGCGCGGACAGGAAGATGACTGAAGCTTTCTTT. Full variable domain (rest looked up from reference TRBV11-2 and TRBJ1-1): EAGVAQSPRYKIIEKRQSVAFWCNPISGHATLYWYQQILGQGPKLLIQFQNNGVVDDSQLPKDRFSAERLKGVDSTLKIQPAKLEDSAVYLCASSADRKMTEAFFGQGTRLTVV.

V is TRBV11-2 and J is TRBJ2-5, with 9 bases fitting TRBD2. The CDR3 is 17 amino acids. After removal of 5 bases from V and 6 bases from J, the junction contained 16 bases not matched to a gene. Germline V gene data show CDR1 as SGHAT and CDR2 as FQNNGV. The CDR3 loop is CASSPRVEIAGVKTQYF. CDR3 coding DNA: TGTGCCAGCAGCCCCCGGGTTGAGATAGCGGGAGTCAAGACCCAGTACTTC.

This clone showed up just once. The J gene is TRBJ1-2, the V gene TRBV20-1; the D is unclear. The CDR3 runs to 10 residues. V lost 6 bases and J 8 bases, leaving 10 bases between the germline ends. Germline lookup yields CDR1 DFQATT and CDR2 SNEGSKA (reference sequence). CDR3 in DNA: TGCAGTGCCCCGAGTCGGGGCTACACCTTC. Its translation is CSAPSRGYTF.

This clone came up once. This CDR3 is also generated by other DNA sequences in the sample. The chain employs TRBV5-1 and TRBJ2-7; no definite D call. The germline V gene has CDR1 SGHRS and CDR2 YFSETQ. V was cut by 4 bases and J by 1 base, with 3 bases left in between. The CDR3 consists of 11 residues. CDR3 amino acids: CASSESYEQYF. The CDR3 bases are TGCGCCAGCAGCGAATCCTACGAGCAGTACTTC.

The V gene is TRBV7-9, the J gene TRBJ1-2; D gene unclear. The V gene's germline CDR1 is SEHNR and CDR2 FQNEAQ (reference sequence). V dropped 5 bases and J dropped 2 bases, with 15 bases sitting between them. The CDR3 is made up of 15 amino acids. Here the CDR3 DNA reads TGTGCCAGCAGCCCCCCCGCAGCGAACAACTATGGCTACACCTTC. Translated, it gives CASSPPAANNYGYTF.

J is TRBJ2-5 and V is TRBV13, with 14 bases matching TRBD2. Germline CDR1 PRHDT, CDR2 FYEKMQ (reference sequence). V shed 4 bases, J shed 5 bases, and the junction held 9 bases outside the gene matches. There are 17 residues in the CDR3. CDR3 in DNA: TGTGCCAGCAGCTCCCCCAGACTAGCGGGAGGGGTGGAGACCCAGTACTTC. Its protein is CASSSPRLAGGVETQYF.

This clone was counted a single time. The genes are TRBV6-6 and TRBJ1-1, with D possibly matching TRBD1 (5 bases). The CDR3 consists of 15 residues. Trimming cost V 2 bases and J 1 base, with 11 bases left between them. The germline gives CDR1 MNHNY, CDR2 SVGAGI (reference sequence). The CDR3 coding sequence is TGTGCCAGCAGTTACACGGGGCAGTCGAACACTGAAGCTTTCTTT. It is translated as CASSYTGQSNTEAFF.

This chain uses TRBV28 with TRBJ2-7; 9 bases align to TRBD1. The CDR3 is made up of 16 amino acids. Per germline, CDR1 MDHEN and CDR2 SYDVKM. V was pared by 6 bases and J by 1 base, with 10 bases of the junction left unmatched. The CDR3 sequence: CASRSGQGSDSYEQYF. In DNA, the CDR3 is TGTGCCAGCAGGTCTGGACAGGGGAGCGATTCCTACGAGCAGTACTTC.

V and J are TRBV29-1 and TRBJ2-3; D ambiguous. The CDR3 totals 13 residues. Trimming removed 0 bases at V and 2 bases at J, with 6 bases between. The germline V gene has CDR1 SQVTM and CDR2 ANQGSEA. The DNA of the CDR3 is TGCAGCGTTGAAGATCGGCCCACAGATACGCAGTATTTT. Protein: CSVEDRPTDTQYF.

The chain couples TRBV28 to TRBJ2-1, with TRBD2 matching 11 bases. V trimming: 3 bases; J trimming: 6 bases; junction bases outside the gene matches: 4. This CDR3 region has 15 residues. Per germline, CDR1 MDHEN and CDR2 SYDVKM. In DNA, the CDR3 is TGTGCCAGCAGTTTTAGGGGACTAGCGGCCAATGAGCAGTTCTTC. Its translation: CASSFRGLAANEQFF. Drawing the rest from reference TRBV28 and TRBJ2-1, the complete variable domain is DVKVTQSSRYLVKRTGEKVFLECVQDMDHENMFWYRQDPGLGLRLIYFSYDVKMKEKGDIPEGYSVSREKKERFSLILESASTNQTSMYLCASSFRGLAANEQFFGPGTRLTVL.

The chain uses TRBV7-2 and TRBJ1-2; D gene ambiguous. V gave up 6 bases and J gave up 8 bases, with 19 bases separating them. This CDR3 comprises 14 residues. CDR1 and CDR2 from the germline V gene are SGHTA and FQGNSA. CDR3: CASRILDEIGGYTF. CDR3 nucleotides: TGTGCCAGCAGGATTTTAGATGAAATCGGGGGCTACACCTTC.

The chain recombines TRBV7-9 with TRBJ2-5; 9 nucleotides match TRBD1. From germline, CDR1 is SEHNR and CDR2 FQNEAQ (reference sequence). The V segment lost 6 bases and the J segment 7 bases; nucleotides outside the gene matches: 9. The CDR3 runs 14 residues. The CDR3 DNA follows: TGTGCCAGCAGGGGGACAGGGTCGTTCGGGACCCAGTACTTC. Translating gives CASRGTGSFGTQYF.

This chain joins TRBV21-1 and TRBJ1-2. TRBV21-1 is designated a pseudogene. The CDR3 covers 17 residues. CDR3 DNA sequence: TGTGCCAGCAGCAAAGGGTCGGGCACGCGCCCCTCCTATGGCTACACCTTC. It encodes CASSKGSGTRPSYGYTF.

CDR3: CASTTGMNTEAFF. In nucleotides, the CDR3 is TGTGCCAGCACGACAGGGATGAACACTGAAGCTTTCTTT. The chain recombines TRBV7-2 with TRBJ1-1; 7 nucleotides match TRBD1. The CDR3 has 13 amino acids. V was pared by 7 bases and J by 0 bases, with 2 bases of the junction left unmatched. Germline V gene lookup returns CDR1 SGHTA and CDR2 FQGNSA.

For this clone: Within the sample, other DNA sequences also encode this same CDR3. The chain couples TRBV7-9 to TRBJ2-7; 7 positions match TRBD1. V dropped 0 bases and J dropped 2; count of bases not matched to a gene: 1. The CDR3 spans 14 residues. The V gene's germline CDR1 is SEHNR and CDR2 FQNEAQ (reference sequence). This chain's CDR3 is CASSLAGTAYEQYF. The CDR3 coding sequence is TGTGCCAGCAGCTTAGCCGGGACAGCCTACGAGCAGTACTTC.

The chain links TRBV7-2 to TRBJ2-7; the match to TRBD2 covers 8 bases. J gave up 7 bases and V 2 bases, and 7 bases lay outside the gene matches. The CDR3 extends over 14 amino acids. Germline lookup yields CDR1 SGHTA and CDR2 FQGNSA. The CDR3 loop reads CASSLSSGSGEQYF. CDR3 DNA sequence: TGTGCCAGCAGCTTATCCAGCGGGAGTGGAGAGCAGTACTTC.

The rearrangement links TRBV14 to TRBJ2-5, with TRBD2 identical over 11 bases. CDR1 and CDR2 (germline): SGHDN, FVKESK. The CDR3 totals 14 residues. Unmatched junction bases numbered 6, after V lost 4 bases and J lost 8 bases. The CDR3 loop is CASSLAGGPQTQYF. DNA of the CDR3: TGTGCCAGCAGCCTAGCGGGAGGGCCGCAAACCCAGTACTTC.

J is TRBJ2-3 and V is TRBV5-4; D is perhaps TRBD1 (6 bases). The CDR3 totals 15 residues. Trimming removed 3 bases at V and 6 bases at J, with 17 bases between. Germline V gene data show CDR1 as SGHNT and CDR2 as YYREEE (reference sequence). This CDR3 reads CASSSDVRDTDTQYF. In nucleotides, the CDR3 is TGTGCCAGCAGCTCGGACGTACGGGACACGGATACGCAGTATTTT.

The chain is built from TRBV7-2 and TRBJ2-7, with 13 bases identical to TRBD2. Trimming took 5 bases from V and 5 from J; bases not matched to a gene: 6. CDR3 length: 15 residues. Per germline, CDR1 SGHTA and CDR2 FQGNSA. The CDR3 nucleotides are TGTGCCAGCAGCCCATGGGGGACTAGCGGGGACGAGCAGTACTTC. Amino acid sequence: CASSPWGTSGDEQYF.

The V and J genes are TRBV7-2 and TRBJ1-1, with D tentatively TRBD1 (6 bases). The germline V gene has CDR1 SGHTA and CDR2 FQGNSA. The CDR3 has 15 amino acids. V was clipped by 5 bases and J by 4 bases, with 17 bases between them. CDR3 DNA sequence: TGTGCCAGCAGCCCCGACGGCCAACAGGGCACTGAAGCTTTCTTT. Amino acids: CASSPDGQQGTEAFF.

The chain couples TRBV18 to TRBJ2-5; no clear D. The CDR3 has 15 amino acids. Germline V gives CDR1 KGHSH, CDR2 LQKENI. The ends were cut back, 5 bases at V and 2 bases at J, with 15 bases in the middle. CDR3 sequence reads: CASSSLSSPQETQYF. The CDR3 bases are TGTGCCAGCTCATCCTTGAGTAGTCCTCAAGAGACCCAGTACTTC.

The rearrangement joins TRBV5-1 to TRBJ2-3; the D gene is possibly TRBD2 (5 bases). Trimming shortened V by 3 bases and J by 4 bases, and 18 bases separated the two germline ends. CDR1 is SGHRS, CDR2 YFSETQ, per germline. This CDR3 has 16 residues. CDR3 amino acids: CASSSRLLSNSDTQYF. CDR3 DNA sequence: TGCGCCAGCAGCTCACGACTATTATCCAATTCAGATACGCAGTATTTT.

The V gene is TRBV11-2, the J gene TRBJ2-7, with TRBD2 matching over 12 bases. V lost 5 bases and J lost 1; bases outside the gene matches: 12. The length of the CDR3 is 18 residues. Germline V gives CDR1 SGHAT, CDR2 FQNNGV. This chain's CDR3 is CASSPRLIGLAGSYEQYF. CDR3 nucleotide sequence: TGTGCCAGCAGCCCGAGGTTAATCGGACTAGCGGGGTCCTACGAGCAGTACTTC.

The CDR3 protein is CASSLAGNPEAFF. CDR3 in DNA: TGTGCCAGCAGCCTGGCTGGTAACCCTGAAGCTTTCTTT. J is TRBJ1-1 and V is TRBV9; D gene uncertain. V dropped 4 bases and J dropped 6 bases, with 13 bases sitting between them. The CDR3 is 13 amino acids. Germline loops: CDR1 SGDLS, CDR2 YYNGEE.